This T cell receptor (beta chain) emerged from a study of cytomegalovirus exposure and HLA in healthy donors. Points from the study as a whole: The study put around 180 TCR beta chains on its list as cytomegalovirus-associated. Specificity of a few CMV-associated chains for CMV antigens was verified in vitro.

Regarding this clone: The antigen remains unidentified.

The donors formed part of the 120-subject validation cohort, distinct from the roughly 660-subject first cohort. The V gene end was trimmed by 2 bases and the J gene end by 5 bases; junction bases not matched to a gene: 5. CDR1 SGHVS and CDR2 FNYEAQ come from the germline V gene. There are 14 residues in the CDR3. Assay used: immunoSEQ multiplex PCR; TCRdb lists only in-frame clones, some missing. The sample has 250,000 to 300,000 clones; about 90% are singletons. The sequenced sample was PBMCs. The chain joins TRBV7-6 to TRBJ1-1; 7 nucleotides align to TRBD1. The clonotype originates from a woman aged 18 to 35 in good health and CMV-seronegative. CDR3 in DNA: TGTGCCAGCAGCTTAACCCACAGGGGAACTGAAGCTTTCTTT. It codes for CASSLTHRGTEAFF. Filled out from reference TRBV7-6 and TRBJ1-1, the complete variable domain reads GAGVSQSPRYKVTKRGQDVALRCDPISGHVSLYWYRQALGQGPEFLTYFNYEAQQDKSGLPNDRFSAERPEGSISTLTIQRTEQRDSAMYRCASSLTHRGTEAFFGQGTRLTVV.